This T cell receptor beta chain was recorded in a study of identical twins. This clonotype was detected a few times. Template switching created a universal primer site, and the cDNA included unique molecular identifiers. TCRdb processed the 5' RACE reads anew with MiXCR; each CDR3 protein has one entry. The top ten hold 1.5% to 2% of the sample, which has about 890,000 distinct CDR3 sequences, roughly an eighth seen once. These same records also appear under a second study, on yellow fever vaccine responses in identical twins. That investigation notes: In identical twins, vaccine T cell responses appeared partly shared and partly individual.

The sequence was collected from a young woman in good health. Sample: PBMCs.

The CDR3 is CASKQGWTGELFF. For the CDR3, the DNA is TGTGCCAGCAAACAGGGTTGGACCGGGGAGCTGTTTTTT. The chain carries TRBV7-2 and TRBJ2-2; D perhaps matches TRBD1 (6 bases). Per the germline V gene, CDR1 is SGHTA and CDR2 is FQGNSA. Deletions cut 7 bases from V and 5 bases from J, with 11 bases between. There are 13 residues in the CDR3.